These T cell receptor beta chains were read from a single sample in a study of blood T cell repertoires in COVID-19. Here immunoSEQ multiplex PCR was the method, and the copy in TCRdb shows in-frame clones only, minus some. The profile shows some 190,000 clones, around 80% of them singletons. Sequenced sample: peripheral blood. The receptor set was obtained from a man in his fifties or sixties with acute or convalescent COVID-19. The CDR3 runs from the conserved cysteine through the conserved F or W. Fields, in order: clone size, J gene, D gene, V gene, CDR3 protein, CDR3 DNA. D genes are given only for firm matches. Clone size is not always given. Where it is, it says once, few, many or a class for expanded clones.

.	TRBJ2-3	.	TRBV4-2	CASSQVAETTDTQYF	TGTGCCAGCAGCCAAGTAGCGGAAACCACAGATACGCAGTATTTT
.	TRBJ1-3	TRBD1	TRBV6-1	CASSASQGAGGNTIYF	TGTGCCAGCAGTGCTAGTCAGGGGGCCGGTGGAAACACCATATATTTT
few	TRBJ1-3	TRBD1	TRBV7-9	CASSFPGQVETGNTIYF	TGTGCCAGCAGCTTTCCGGGACAGGTGGAAACTGGAAACACCATATATTTT
.	TRBJ1-2	.	TRBV3-1/TRBV3-2	CASSTANYGYTF	TGTGCCAGCAGCACAGCTAACTATGGCTACACCTTC
few	TRBJ2-2	TRBD2	TRBV7-9	CASSSRLAGDTGELFF	TGTGCCAGCAGCTCCCGACTAGCGGGGGACACCGGGGAGCTGTTTTTT
.	TRBJ2-6	TRBD1	TRBV5-1	CASSPTGGSGANVLTF	TGCGCCAGCAGCCCGACAGGGGGCTCTGGGGCCAACGTCCTGACTTTC
.	TRBJ2-1	.	TRBV11-2	CASSFQVNEQFF	TGTGCCAGCAGCTTTCAGGTAAATGAGCAGTTCTTC
.	TRBJ2-7	TRBD2	TRBV5-8	CASSQYRDYTDEQYF	TGTGCCAGCAGCCAATACCGGGACTATACCGACGAGCAGTACTTC
.	TRBJ2-3	.	TRBV4-2	CASSLRRHTDTQYF	TGTGCCAGCAGCCTCCGGAGGCACACAGATACGCAGTATTTT
few	TRBJ1-1	.	TRBV12-3/TRBV12-4	CASSFAGNTEAFF	TGTGCCAGCAGTTTTGCAGGGAACACTGAAGCTTTCTTT
.	TRBJ1-1	.	TRBV12-3/TRBV12-4	CASNYNLHTEAFF	TGTGCCAGCAACTATAACCTCCACACTGAAGCTTTCTTT
once	TRBJ2-3	TRBD2	TRBV4-3	CASSQLAGGTVGDTQYF	TGCGCCAGCAGCCAACTAGCGGGGGGAACAGTGGGAGATACGCAGTATTTT
.	TRBJ1-2	TRBD1	TRBV4-1	CASSRTTGGNGYTF	TGCGCCAGCAGCCGAACGACAGGGGGAAATGGCTACACCTTC
.	TRBJ1-1	.	TRBV9	CASSGGGGGNTEAFF	TGTGCCAGCAGCGGTGGGGGAGGCGGAAACACTGAAGCTTTCTTT
.	TRBJ2-1	TRBD2	TRBV10-3	CAIRTTSGSYNEQFF	TGTGCCATCAGAACGACTAGCGGCTCCTACAATGAGCAGTTCTTC
.	TRBJ1-2	.	TRBV5-6	CASSLVLGGYTF	TGTGCCAGCAGCTTGGTGCTCGGTGGCTACACCTTC
.	TRBJ1-2	.	TRBV19	CASSISGNPNYGYTF	TGTGCCAGTAGTATTAGCGGCAATCCTAACTATGGCTACACCTTC
.	TRBJ1-5	.	TRBV5-6	CASSGGHNSNQPQHF	TGTGCCAGCAGCGGGGGACATAATAGCAATCAGCCCCAGCATTTT
.	TRBJ2-1	TRBD2	TRBV28	CASTPPGLDYNEQFF	TGTGCCAGCACCCCTCCGGGACTAGACTACAATGAGCAGTTCTTC
.	TRBJ1-1	.	TRBV24-1	CATSDPSTPGAFF	TGTGCCACCAGTGATCCTTCTACACCAGGGGCTTTCTTT
.	TRBJ1-4	.	TRBV7-2	CASSSRGRANEKLFF	TGTGCCAGCAGTTCCAGGGGTAGGGCTAATGAAAAACTGTTTTTT
.	TRBJ2-5	TRBD1	TRBV6-5	CASRGTGGGFETQYF	TGTGCCAGCAGGGGGACAGGGGGCGGGTTCGAGACCCAGTACTTC
once	TRBJ1-2	.	TRBV7-9	CASSPSSGTPNYGYTF	TGTGCCAGCAGCCCCTCGTCAGGAACCCCGAACTATGGCTACACCTTC
.	TRBJ1-2	TRBD1	TRBV30	CAWSVNRGPIGYTF	TGTGCCTGGAGTGTGAACAGGGGGCCTATTGGCTACACCTTC
.	TRBJ2-6	.	TRBV7-7	CASSSNSGANVLTF	TGTGCCAGCAGCTCCAACTCTGGGGCCAACGTCCTGACTTTC
.	TRBJ2-7	TRBD2	TRBV5-1	CASSLGSSGTLEQYF	TGCGCCAGCAGCTTGGGATCTAGCGGGACACTCGAGCAGTACTTC
.	TRBJ1-5	.	TRBV10-3	CAISEQQVSNQPQHF	TGTGCCATCAGTGAGCAACAGGTTAGCAATCAGCCCCAGCATTTT
.	TRBJ1-4	.	TRBV30	CAWSRHQTNEKLFF	TGTGCCTGGAGTAGACACCAAACTAATGAAAAACTGTTTTTT
.	TRBJ2-1	TRBD2	TRBV5-4	CASSGLAGDSYNEQFF	TGTGCCAGCTCGGGACTAGCGGGTGACTCCTACAATGAGCAGTTCTTC
.	TRBJ1-2	.	TRBV6-5	CASTLDSYGYTF	TGTGCCAGCACCCTTGACAGCTATGGCTACACCTTC
.	TRBJ1-3	.	TRBV2	CASSVMGGLRGNTIYF	TGTGCCAGCAGTGTTATGGGGGGTTTGAGGGGAAACACCATATATTTT
.	TRBJ2-1	.	TRBV7-3	CASSLRGDYNEQFF	TGTGCCAGCAGCTTAAGGGGGGATTACAATGAGCAGTTCTTC
once	TRBJ1-6	TRBD1	TRBV30	CAWSVLTGRKNSPLHF	TGTGCCTGGAGTGTACTGACAGGGCGGAAGAATTCACCCCTCCACTTT
.	TRBJ1-5	TRBD1	TRBV7-2	CASSLAGQAPPHF	TGTGCCAGCAGCTTAGCCGGACAGGCTCCACCGCATTTT
.	TRBJ1-5	.	TRBV6-1	CASSAGIPHGGQPQHF	TGTGCCAGCAGTGCAGGGATTCCCCACGGTGGTCAGCCCCAGCATTTT
.	TRBJ2-3	.	TRBV10-3	CAINPTGYTDTQYF	TGTGCCATCAATCCGACAGGTTACACAGATACGCAGTATTTT
once	TRBJ1-1	TRBD1	TRBV11-1	CASSLQGADTEAFF	TGTGCCAGCAGCTTACAGGGGGCGGACACTGAAGCTTTCTTT
once	TRBJ1-3	.	TRBV9	CASSLSGGSAGNTIYF	TGTGCCAGCAGCCTCTCGGGGGGATCGGCTGGAAACACCATATATTTT
.	TRBJ2-5	.	TRBV2	CASIGEEETQYF	TGTGCCAGCATTGGAGAAGAAGAGACCCAGTACTTC
.	TRBJ2-1	TRBD2	TRBV10-3	CAISDPGLAGALYNEQFF	TGTGCCATCAGTGATCCCGGACTAGCGGGTGCACTCTACAATGAGCAGTTCTTC
.	TRBJ1-3	TRBD1	TRBV19	CASSGSGGASGNTIYF	TGTGCCAGTAGTGGATCAGGGGGCGCGTCTGGAAACACCATATATTTT
.	TRBJ2-5	TRBD1	TRBV27	CPWVPRDRVQETQYF	TGTCCCTGGGTCCCCCGGGACAGGGTCCAAGAGACCCAGTACTTC
.	TRBJ1-2	TRBD1	TRBV11-2	CASSAINTGVYGYTF	TGTGCCAGCAGCGCAATAAATACAGGGGTTTATGGCTACACCTTC
.	TRBJ2-7	TRBD2	TRBV10-3	CAISGIAGGPAEQYF	TGTGCCATCAGTGGTATAGCGGGAGGGCCCGCCGAGCAGTACTTC
.	TRBJ2-1	TRBD2	TRBV9	CASSVYSGSSYNEQFF	TGTGCCAGCAGCGTATACAGCGGGAGTTCCTACAATGAGCAGTTCTTC
once	TRBJ1-5	.	TRBV27	CASSLDGYRVNQPQHF	TGTGCCAGCAGTTTAGACGGTTACAGGGTGAATCAGCCCCAGCATTTT
.	TRBJ1-3	.	TRBV9	CASSPGPSGNTIYF	TGTGCCAGCAGCCCGGGTCCCTCTGGAAACACCATATATTTT
.	TRBJ1-3	.	TRBV4-3	CASSPELTERSGNTIYF	TGCGCCAGCAGCCCGGAACTGACAGAACGCTCTGGAAACACCATATATTTT
.	TRBJ2-1	.	TRBV6-5	CASSHQGQNEQFF	TGTGCCAGCAGCCATCAGGGGCAGAATGAGCAGTTCTTC
.	TRBJ1-2	TRBD1	TRBV5-4	CASSRAGQVYLGYTF	TGTGCCAGCAGCCGTGCGGGACAGGTCTATTTGGGCTACACCTTC
.	TRBJ2-7	TRBD1	TRBV6-1	CASSDRDRLSYEQYF	TGTGCCAGCAGTGACCGGGACAGACTATCCTACGAGCAGTACTTC
.	TRBJ1-5	.	TRBV24-1	CATSPAGAGSNQPQHF	TGTGCCACCAGCCCCGCGGGGGCAGGGAGCAATCAGCCCCAGCATTTT
.	TRBJ1-6	.	TRBV18	CASSPTTETRTPLHF	TGTGCCAGCTCACCAACGACAGAGACCCGAACACCCCTCCACTTT
.	TRBJ2-2	TRBD2	TRBV10-3	CAISRIFEMGLAGVFDTGELFF	TGTGCCATCAGTAGAATTTTTGAAATGGGACTAGCGGGAGTTTTCGACACCGGGGAGCTGTTTTTT